This TCR beta chain was recovered during a study of blood T cell repertoires in COVID-19. Study at large: Sources were T cells, B-cell-depleted T cells, or PBMCs; the material itself was cDNA or gDNA.

Between the trimmed V and J ends, which lost 3 bases and 7 bases, there was a span of 21 bases. CDR3 length: 16 residues. The germline V gene encodes CDR1 MDHEN and CDR2 SYDVKM. The protocol was immunoSEQ multiplex PCR, while the TCRdb copy is restricted to in-frame clones and leaves out a portion. The table includes a few hundred thousand clones, around 87% detected once. The chain employs TRBV28 and TRBJ1-2; D remains unclear. Sequencing was carried out using peripheral blood. The TCR sequence derives from a woman aged 45-65 years with active or convalescent COVID-19. CDR3 DNA: TGTGCCAGCAGTTTGAATGGAGTCCTCCTTAGCGGTGGCTACACCTTC. The encoded protein is CASSLNGVLLSGGYTF.